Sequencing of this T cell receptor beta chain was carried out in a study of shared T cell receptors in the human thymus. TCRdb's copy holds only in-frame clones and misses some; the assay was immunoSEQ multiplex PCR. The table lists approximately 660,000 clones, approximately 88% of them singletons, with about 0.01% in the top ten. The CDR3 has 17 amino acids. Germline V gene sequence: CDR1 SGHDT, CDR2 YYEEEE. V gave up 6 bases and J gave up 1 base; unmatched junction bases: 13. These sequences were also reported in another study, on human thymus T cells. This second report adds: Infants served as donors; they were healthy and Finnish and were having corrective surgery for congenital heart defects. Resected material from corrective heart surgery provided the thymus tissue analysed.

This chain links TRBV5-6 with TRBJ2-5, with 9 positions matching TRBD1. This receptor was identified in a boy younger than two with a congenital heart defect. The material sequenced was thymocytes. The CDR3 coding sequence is TGTGCCAGCACAATTTCGGGACAGGGCATATTCCAAGAGACCCAGTACTTC. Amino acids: CASTISGQGIFQETQYF.